This entry lists 21 T cell receptor beta chains sequenced from one sample in a study of response to subunit inactivated influenza vaccine. TCRdb reprocessed the RT-PCR reads with MiXCR, giving one entry per CDR3 protein. The table has about 520,000 distinct CDR3 sequences, around 25% seen once; the top ten hold about 1.9%. The material sequenced was CD4+ T cells sorted from PBMCs, taken roughly 5 days after vaccination. Every receptor here comes from a man aged 45-65 years who received an inactivated influenza vaccine.

This clonotype was seen repeatedly, ten times or more. This chain links TRBV29-1 with TRBJ1-1, with unresolved D. CDR3 length: 11 amino acids. Germline V lookup: CDR1 SQVTM, CDR2 ANQGSEA. V lost 3 bases and J lost 7, with 9 bases in between. The CDR3 sequence is CSVDGLSEAFF. The CDR3 DNA sequence: TGCAGCGTTGACGGACTGAGTGAAGCTTTCTTT.

This clonotype was observed a handful of times. The chain couples TRBV20-1 to TRBJ1-6; D unresolved. This CDR3 region has 17 residues. V dropped 0 bases and J dropped 0 bases, with 12 bases sitting between them. CDR1 is DFQATT, CDR2 SNEGSKA, per germline (reference sequence). DNA of the CDR3: TGCAGTGCTAGAGATCTGAGAGCGAGCTCCTATAATTCACCCCTCCACTTT. The encoded protein is CSARDLRASSYNSPLHF.

The V call is TRBV10-3, the J call TRBJ2-3; weak D call: TRBD1 (5 bases). The V gene's germline CDR1 is ENHRY and CDR2 SYGVKD. This CDR3 comprises 15 residues. The ends were cut back, 7 bases at V and 0 bases at J, with 14 bases in the middle. CDR3 in DNA: TGTGCCATCAACGCAGGGCTCTCTAGCACAGATACGCAGTATTTT. Protein sequence: CAINAGLSSTDTQYF.

In its sample, this clonotype was seen a few times. In DNA, the CDR3 is TGCAGCGCGCCCCACGGGGGGCAGGTCGGTGAAAAACTGTTTTTT. The encoded protein is CSAPHGGQVGEKLFF. This chain links TRBV20-1 with TRBJ1-4; a possible D gene is TRBD1 (6 bases). Germline CDR1 and CDR2: DFQATT and SNEGSKA (reference sequence). The CDR3 is 15 residues long.

This clonotype was seen a few times. The rearrangement uses TRBV4-3 and TRBJ2-7, with D maybe TRBD2 (5 bases). CDR1 is LGHNA and CDR2 is YSLEER in the germline V gene. V was clipped by 0 bases and J by 6 bases, with 12 bases between them. This CDR3 comprises 14 residues. The CDR3 coding sequence is TGCGCCAGCAGCCAAGATATGAGGGATTTCGAGCAGTACTTC. It specifies CASSQDMRDFEQYF.

This chain joins TRBV3-1 and TRBJ1-2; D is ambiguous. Trimming removed 0 bases from V and 7 bases from J, with 12 bases in between. CDR1 is LGHDT, CDR2 YNNKEL, per germline (reference sequence). The CDR3 spans 14 residues. The CDR3 sequence: CASSQDGVWAGYTF. The CDR3 DNA reads as TGTGCCAGCAGCCAAGATGGAGTTTGGGCTGGCTACACCTTC. Full variable domain (remainder filled in from reference TRBV3-1 and TRBJ1-2): DTAVSQTPKYLVTQMGNDKSIKCEQNLGHDTMYWYKQDSKKFLKIMFSYNNKELIINETVPNRFSPKSPDKAHLNLHINSLELGDSAVYFCASSQDGVWAGYTFGSGTRLTVV.

The rearrangement joins TRBV14 to TRBJ2-2, with D tentatively TRBD1 (6 bases). The CDR3 length is 17 residues. Germline CDR1 is SGHDN and CDR2 is FVKESK. Trimming removed 4 bases from V and 1 base from J, with 16 bases in between. The CDR3: CASSPIQGSMNTGELFF. The DNA of the CDR3 is TGTGCCAGCAGCCCCATACAGGGTAGTATGAACACCGGGGAGCTGTTTTTT.

The chain joins TRBV20-1 to TRBJ2-3; D call uncertain. CDR3 length: 14 residues. Trimming left V 0 bases short and J 5 bases short, with 12 bases between. The germline gives CDR1 DFQATT, CDR2 SNEGSKA (reference sequence). The CDR3, as DNA: TGCAGTGCTAGAGACAACCCAGGTTTAGATACGCAGTATTTT. Translating gives CSARDNPGLDTQYF.

The CDR3 loop reads CASGGQGIGEQFF. The CDR3 bases are TGTGCCAGCGGAGGACAGGGTATAGGTGAGCAGTTCTTC. This rearrangement joins TRBV6-1 to TRBJ2-1, with 8 positions matching TRBD1. Germline values: CDR1 MNHNS, CDR2 SASEGT. CDR3 length: 13 residues. The V segment lost 8 bases and the J segment 9 bases; nucleotides outside the gene matches: 9.

This CDR3 is CASSSVSGSGYGYTF. The CDR3 DNA reads TGTGCCAGCAGCTCAGTTTCGGGGTCGGGGTATGGCTACACCTTC. The chain carries TRBV7-2 and TRBJ1-2; D not certain. The germline V and J ends were trimmed by 4 bases and 5 bases, with 17 bases remaining between them. This CDR3 has 15 residues. Germline CDR1 and CDR2: SGHTA and FQGNSA.

The genes are TRBV4-3 and TRBJ2-7; 10 bases match TRBD2. This CDR3 is 16 amino acids long. Germline CDR1 reads LGHNA; CDR2 reads YSLEER. J gave up 5 bases and V 1 base, and 8 bases lay outside the gene matches. The CDR3 DNA sequence: TGCGCCAGCAGCCAAGCAGCGGGAGGGCCTTACGACGAGCAGTACTTC. Residues: CASSQAAGGPYDEQYF.

This clonotype has only a few counts. The V call is TRBV5-6, the J call TRBJ1-2; no clear D. Trimming took 0 bases from V and 4 from J, leaving 10 bases between them. The CDR3 is made up of 14 amino acids. Germline V lookup: CDR1 SGHDT, CDR2 YYEEEE. CDR3 DNA sequence: TGTGCCAGCAGCTTGGGCGCGGAGGTCTATGGCTACACCTTC. This sequence encodes CASSLGAEVYGYTF. Full variable domain (missing parts from reference TRBV5-6 and TRBJ1-2): DAGVTQSPTHLIKTRGQQVTLRCSPKSGHDTVSWYQQALGQGPQFIFQYYEEEERQRGNFPDRFSGHQFPNYSSELNVNALLLGDSALYLCASSLGAEVYGYTFGSGTRLTVV.

This clonotype was seen a few times. This chain connects TRBV28 to TRBJ2-6; D ambiguous. The CDR3 covers 12 residues. V dropped 2 bases and J dropped 4 bases, with 0 bases sitting between them. Germline CDR1 is MDHEN and CDR2 is SYDVKM. This CDR3 is CASSLGANVLTF. The CDR3 nucleotides are TGTGCCAGCAGTTTAGGGGCCAACGTCCTGACTTTC.

J is TRBJ2-1 and V is TRBV6-2 or TRBV6-3; D is uncertain. V gave up 6 bases and J gave up 9 bases, with 12 bases separating them. The CDR3 sequence is 12 residues long. Germline CDR1 reads MNHEY; CDR2 reads SVGEGT. CDR3 in amino acids: CASSRSFGEQFF. CDR3 nucleotides: TGTGCCAGCAGCCGGTCGTTCGGTGAGCAGTTCTTC.

The gene calls are TRBV5-5 and TRBJ2-4; the D gene is possibly TRBD2 (6 bases). The CDR3 covers 14 residues. Germline V gene lookup returns CDR1 SGHKS and CDR2 YYEKEE (reference sequence). The V and J ends lost 3 bases and 0 bases respectively, with 7 bases between them. CDR3 DNA: TGTGCCAGCAGCTGGGGACTAGCCAAAAACATTCAGTACTTC. Translation: CASSWGLAKNIQYF.

This clonotype appeared many times. V gene TRBV20-1 combines with J gene TRBJ1-5; D gene unclear. The V gene's germline CDR1 is DFQATT and CDR2 SNEGSKA (reference sequence). Trimming took off 0 bases at V and 6 bases at J, with 12 bases between the two ends. This CDR3 spans 14 amino acids. The CDR3 sequence: CSAREGAGGQPQHF. As DNA, the CDR3 is TGCAGTGCTAGAGAGGGCGCAGGAGGTCAGCCCCAGCATTTT.

This CDR3 is CASRSADTQYF. CDR3 in DNA: TGTGCCAGCAGATCAGCAGATACGCAGTATTTT. This chain joins TRBV7-2 and TRBJ2-3; D gene ambiguous. Looked up from germline, CDR1 is SGHTA and CDR2 is FQGNSA. The CDR3 has 11 residues. The ends were cut back, 6 bases at V and 4 bases at J, with 5 bases in the middle. Full variable domain (rest looked up from reference TRBV7-2 and TRBJ2-3): GAGVSQSPSNKVTEKGKDVELRCDPISGHTALYWYRQSLGQGLEFLIYFQGNSAPDKSGLPSDRFSAERTGGSVSTLTIQRTQQEDSAVYLCASRSADTQYFGPGTRLTVL.

This clonotype came up a few times. This chain links TRBV6-5 with TRBJ1-2, with 8 bases fitting TRBD1. Trimming cost V 4 bases and J 3 bases; bases outside gene matches: 7. Germline V lookup: CDR1 MNHEY, CDR2 SVGAGI. CDR3 size: 15 residues. CDR3 nucleotide sequence: TGTGCCAGCAGTTCGACAGGGGTGAAGGACTATGGCTACACCTTC. Its protein product is CASSSTGVKDYGYTF.

Only a few counts were recorded for this clonotype. The chain recombines TRBV7-2 with TRBJ2-1, with 9 bases fitting TRBD1. The trim removed 2 bases at V and 2 bases at J, leaving 1 base unmatched. Germline CDR1 and CDR2: SGHTA and FQGNSA. This CDR3 comprises 15 residues. CDR3 DNA sequence: TGTGCCAGCAGCTTAAGGGACAGGGCCTACAATGAGCAGTTCTTC. It is translated as CASSLRDRAYNEQFF.

The CDR3 DNA reads TGTGCCAGCCTCGGAGCGGAGTCGACCCAGTACTTC. Protein sequence: CASLGAESTQYF. The rearrangement links TRBV12-3 or TRBV12-4 to TRBJ2-5; maybe TRBD2 (5 bases). The CDR3 loop spans 12 amino acids. Trimming left V 8 bases short and J 7 bases short, with 14 bases between.

This chain uses TRBV24-1 with TRBJ2-5; D may be TRBD2 (5 bases). Germline lookup yields CDR1 KGHDR and CDR2 SFDVKD. The CDR3 spans 16 residues. The V end lost 5 bases, the J end lost 2 bases, and 17 bases lay between the germline ends. The CDR3 region has the DNA TGTGCCACCAGTGCCCCGTGGGGAGAAGGGCAAGAGACCCAGTACTTC. Protein sequence: CATSAPWGEGQETQYF.